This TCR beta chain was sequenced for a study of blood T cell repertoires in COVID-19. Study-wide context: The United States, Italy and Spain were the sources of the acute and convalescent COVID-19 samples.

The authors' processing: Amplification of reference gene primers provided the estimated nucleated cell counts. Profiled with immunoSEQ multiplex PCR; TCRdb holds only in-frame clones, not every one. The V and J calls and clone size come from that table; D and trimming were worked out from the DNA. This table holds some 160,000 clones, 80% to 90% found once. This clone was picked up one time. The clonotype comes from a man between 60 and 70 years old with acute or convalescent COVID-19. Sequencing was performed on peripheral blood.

CDR3 protein: CASSEPPYEEDNEQFF. CDR3 DNA sequence: TGTGCCAGCAGTGAGCCCCCCTATGAGGAGGACAATGAGCAGTTCTTC. The chain employs TRBV6-4 and TRBJ2-1, with D maybe TRBD2 (5 bases). Trimming shortened V by 3 bases and J by 5 bases, and 17 bases separated the two germline ends. The CDR3 length is 16 residues. Germline CDR1 reads MRHNA; CDR2 reads SNTAGT.